The 5 T cell receptor beta chains listed next were all sequenced from one sample in a study of cytomegalovirus exposure and HLA in healthy donors. The PCR contained 60 Vbeta and 13 Jbeta primers. Measured with immunoSEQ multiplex PCR; TCRdb has only the in-frame clones, and not every one. The data contain approximately 95,000 clones, roughly 79% of them singletons. Sequencing used PBMCs. All receptors derive from a woman aged 65 to 85 in good health and CMV-seropositive.

V and J are TRBV29-1 and TRBJ2-7, with 7 nucleotides matching TRBD1. V trimming: 2 bases; J trimming: 5 bases; junction bases outside the gene matches: 18. CDR1 SQVTM and CDR2 ANQGSEA come from the germline V gene. This CDR3 contains 17 residues. The CDR3 DNA reads as TGCAGCGTTGAACTGCGCAGGACAGGCGAAACTCCACACGAGCAGTACTTC. It yields the protein CSVELRRTGETPHEQYF.

V is TRBV9 and J is TRBJ2-3; D uncertain. The V end was cut by 3 bases, the J end by 6 bases, with 5 bases between. CDR1 and CDR2 (germline): SGDLS, YYNGEE. There are 11 residues in the CDR3. CDR3 sequence reads: CASSAYDTQYF. The DNA of the CDR3 is TGTGCCAGCAGCGCCTACGATACGCAGTATTTT.

The chain is built from TRBV19 and TRBJ2-3; 8 bases map to TRBD2. The CDR3 length is 16 residues. CDR1 LNHDA and CDR2 SQIVND come from the germline V gene (reference sequence). Trimming took 7 bases from V and 1 from J; bases not matched to a gene: 10. The CDR3, as DNA: TGTGCCAGTACCCCGGGGGGGACCACTGGCACAGATACGCAGTATTTT. It codes for CASTPGGTTGTDTQYF.

The genes are TRBV14 and TRBJ2-5, with TRBD2 matching over 15 bases. Germline assignment: CDR1 SGHDN and CDR2 FVKESK. CDR3 length: 17 residues. Trimming cost V 4 bases and J 4 bases; bases outside gene matches: 7. In DNA form, the CDR3 reads TGTGCCAGCAGCCCTCGGACTAGCGGGAGGGCCGCAGAGACCCAGTACTTC. Protein product: CASSPRTSGRAAETQYF.

This clone was picked up a small number of times. J is TRBJ2-4 and V is TRBV5-1; D might be TRBD2 (5 bases). V lost 4 bases to trimming and J lost 6 bases, with 17 bases between them. Germline V CDR1 and CDR2: SGHRS, YFSETQ. The CDR3 covers 15 residues. CDR3 amino acids: CASSPARGQTNIQYF. CDR3 nucleotide sequence: TGCGCCAGCAGCCCCGCCAGAGGGCAGACAAACATTCAGTACTTC.